This T cell receptor (beta chain) was profiled in a study of technical replicates of blood from several donors. Germline trimming cut 5 bases from V and 0 bases from J; bases unmatched to any gene: 4. Germline V gene lookup returns CDR1 SGHDT and CDR2 YYEEEE. The CDR3 spans 14 residues. TCRdb's table, derived via immunoSEQ multiplex PCR, lists solely in-frame clones and lacks some. The repertoire holds roughly 83,000 clones, with around 94% as singletons. This clone was observed once. The rearrangement links TRBV5-6 to TRBJ2-7, with 8 bases fitting TRBD2. Sequencing used T cells isolated from PBMCs. This clonotype originated in a human donor in good health. The CDR3 DNA reads TGTGCCAGCAGTTCGGGAGGGAGCTCCTACGAGCAGTACTTC. Its translation is CASSSGGSSYEQYF.